The entry that follows covers one TCR beta chain sequence. The germline gives CDR1 LNHDA, CDR2 SQIVND (reference sequence). The CDR3 runs 12 residues. The sample is drawn from a study of shared clonotypes between healthy human individuals. Naive CD45RA+ and memory CD45RA-negative subsets were split from CD4+ cells. The table came from immunoSEQ multiplex PCR; TCRdb's copy has only in-frame clones and leaves some out. The sample consists of some 2 million clones, around 95% of them appearing once. This TCR was sampled from a man between 18 and 29 years old in good health. This chain joins TRBV19 and TRBJ1-4, with TRBD1 matching 8 bases. Sequenced sample: naive CD4+ T cells sorted from blood. Subset: CD45RA+ positively selected. The CDR3 loop is CAPGQGYEKLFF. The CDR3 DNA reads as TGTGCACCAGGACAGGGCTATGAAAAACTGTTTTTT. Full variable domain (missing parts from reference TRBV19 and TRBJ1-4): DGGITQSPKYLFRKEGQNVTLSCEQNLNHDAMYWYRQDPGQGLRLIYYSQIVNDFQKGDIAEGYSVSREKKESFPLTVTSAQKNPTAFYLCAPGQGYEKLFFGSGTQLSVL.